This entry lists 25 T cell receptor beta chains sequenced from one sample in a study of PD-1 blockade in classical Hodgkin lymphoma. Every single patient, without exception, relapsed after autologous stem cell transplantation, and brentuximab vedotin exposure varied. Here immunoSEQ multiplex PCR was the method, and the copy in TCRdb shows in-frame clones only, minus some. The table has tens of thousands of clones, around 70% seen once. This material consisted of peripheral blood mononuclear cells (PBMCs), taken at baseline. These receptors were collected from a human donor with classical Hodgkin lymphoma.

The J gene is TRBJ1-2, the V gene TRBV4-1; TRBD1 might be the D (5 bases). V was cut by 2 bases and J by 8 bases, with 18 bases left in between. Germline V gene data show CDR1 as MGHRA and CDR2 as YSYEKL. The CDR3 contains 15 residues. CDR3 sequence reads: CASSQLGTGVWGYTF. CDR3 nucleotides: TGCGCCAGCAGCCAATTGGGGACGGGGGTTTGGGGCTACACCTTC.

This clone was seen just once. The chain carries TRBV28 and TRBJ2-7; a weak D match, TRBD1 (6 bases). Trimming removed 3 bases from V and 3 bases from J, with 12 bases in between. The CDR3 runs 14 residues. Germline V lookup: CDR1 MDHEN, CDR2 SYDVKM. The CDR3 DNA sequence: TGTGCCAGCAGTTTGAGGACAGTGCGCTACGAGCAGTACTTC. The encoded protein is CASSLRTVRYEQYF.

This chain connects TRBV7-9 to TRBJ2-2; weak D call: TRBD1 (6 bases). V dropped 5 bases and J dropped 0 bases, with 10 bases sitting between them. This CDR3 contains 15 residues. Germline V gives CDR1 SEHNR, CDR2 FQNEAQ (reference sequence). Written as DNA, the CDR3 is TGTGCCAGCAGCCCAACAGGGACGAACACCGGGGAGCTGTTTTTT. This sequence encodes CASSPTGTNTGELFF. Supplemented by reference TRBV7-9 and TRBJ2-2, the full variable domain reads DTGVSQNPRHKITKRGQNVTFRCDPISEHNRLYWYRQTLGQGPEFLTYFQNEAQLEKSRLLSDRFSAERPKGSFSTLEIQRTEQGDSAMYLCASSPTGTNTGELFFGEGSRLTVL.

This rearrangement joins TRBV12-5 to TRBJ2-3, with TRBD2 matching over 7 bases. Germline assignment: CDR1 LGHNT and CDR2 FRNRAP. The CDR3 has 17 amino acids. J gave up 1 base and V 1 base, and 8 bases lay outside the gene matches. Here the CDR3 reads CASGLDTWSGGTDTQYF. The CDR3 nucleotides are TGTGCTAGTGGTTTGGACACTTGGAGCGGGGGCACAGATACGCAGTATTTT.

V is TRBV6-5 and J is TRBJ1-6; 8 nucleotides agree with TRBD1. CDR3 size: 13 residues. After removal of 6 bases from V and 10 bases from J, the junction contained 5 bases not matched to a gene. Germline CDR1 reads MNHEY; CDR2 reads SVGAGI. The CDR3 DNA follows: TGTGCCAGCAGGGACAGGGCATTATCACCCCTCCACTTT. This gives the protein CASRDRALSPLHF.

The J gene is TRBJ2-5, the V gene TRBV15, with a possible D match to TRBD1 (5 bases). The V and J ends lost 3 bases and 4 bases respectively, with 12 bases between them. The CDR3 is 14 residues long. Germline-derived CDR1 and CDR2 are LNHNV and YYDKDF (reference sequence). The CDR3 DNA reads TGTGCCACCAGCAGGGGCATGGGGCGAGAGACCCAGTACTTC. The encoded protein is CATSRGMGRETQYF.

The table lists this clone with a count of one. This chain uses TRBV6-5 with TRBJ2-7; a possible D gene is TRBD1 (5 bases). This CDR3 has 12 amino acids. Trimming cost V 6 bases and J 4 bases, with 10 bases left between them. CDR1 MNHEY and CDR2 SVGAGI come from the germline V gene. CDR3 protein: CASRRKGYEQYF. For the CDR3, the DNA is TGTGCCAGCAGGCGGAAGGGGTACGAGCAGTACTTC.

This clone was observed a few times. The chain is built from TRBV27 and TRBJ2-1; possibly TRBD2 for D (5 bases). The length of the CDR3 is 15 residues. V was shortened by 3 bases and J by 0 bases, with 9 bases between the two germline ends. Germline V gives CDR1 MNHEY, CDR2 SMNVEV (reference sequence). DNA for the CDR3: TGTGCCAGCAGTTTCGCGGGCCACTCCTACAATGAGCAGTTCTTC. Its translation is CASSFAGHSYNEQFF.

J is TRBJ2-7 and V is TRBV30; D possibly uses TRBD1 or TRBD2 (5 bases each). CDR1 GTSNPN and CDR2 SVGIG come from the germline V gene (reference sequence). The CDR3 contains 14 residues. Trimming cost V 5 bases and J 3 bases, with 17 bases left between them. The CDR3 nucleotides are TGTGCCTGGCGACCCGGGACCTCTGTCTACGAGCAGTACTTC. It translates to CAWRPGTSVYEQYF.

The CDR3 sequence: CASSLGGAEQYF. Written as DNA, the CDR3 is TGTGCCAGCAGCTTGGGAGGGGCCGAGCAGTACTTC. The V call is TRBV7-9, the J call TRBJ2-7, with TRBD2 identical over 7 bases. With V trimmed by 3 bases and J by 6 bases, 2 bases remained unmatched. The V gene's germline CDR1 is SEHNR and CDR2 FQNEAQ (reference sequence). The CDR3 consists of 12 residues.

A few counts support this clone. This chain links TRBV29-1 with TRBJ2-2; unclear D gene. Germline V gene data show CDR1 as SQVTM and CDR2 as ANQGSEA. This CDR3 has 13 residues. V was trimmed by 7 bases and J by 6 bases, leaving 15 bases between them. The chain's CDR3 is CSASYTVAGELFF. Written as DNA, the CDR3 is TGCAGCGCTTCTTACACGGTAGCCGGGGAGCTGTTTTTT.

The CDR3 spells CASSVGGFGGTGSGGYTF. In nucleotides, the CDR3 is TGTGCCAGCAGCGTAGGTGGTTTTGGAGGGACGGGGTCCGGAGGCTACACCTTC. The chain uses TRBV9 and TRBJ1-2, with TRBD1 as a possible D gene (5 bases). CDR1 SGDLS and CDR2 YYNGEE come from the germline V gene. The CDR3 covers 18 residues. V was shortened by 0 bases and J by 8 bases, with 26 bases between the two germline ends. Full variable domain (outside the CDR3, taken from reference TRBV9 and TRBJ1-2): DSGVTQTPKHLITATGQRVTLRCSPRSGDLSVYWYQQSLDQGLQFLIQYYNGEERAKGNILERFSAQQFPDLHSELNLSSLELGDSALYFCASSVGGFGGTGSGGYTFGSGTRLTVV.

The V call is TRBV6-1, the J call TRBJ1-2, with D maybe TRBD1 (6 bases). V was clipped by 8 bases and J by 10 bases, with 11 bases between them. The germline gives CDR1 MNHNS, CDR2 SASEGT. This CDR3 has 10 amino acids. CDR3 in amino acids: CASGGLPYTF. CDR3 nucleotide sequence: TGTGCCAGCGGGGGCCTCCCCTACACCTTC.

This clone was picked up a small number of times. The J gene is TRBJ1-1, the V gene TRBV11-3, with D perhaps matching TRBD1 (5 bases). Trimming took 2 bases from V and 5 from J, leaving 9 bases between them. Germline CDR1 and CDR2: SGHNT and YENEEA. CDR3 length equals 13 residues. CDR3 loop: CASSLMRGTEAFF. CDR3 bases: TGTGCCAGCAGCTTAATGCGGGGGACTGAAGCTTTCTTT.

This clone was observed a few times. This sequence joins TRBV2 and TRBJ2-6, with D perhaps matching TRBD1 or TRBD2 (5 bases each). The germline V and J ends were trimmed by 8 bases and 4 bases, with 15 bases remaining between them. The length of the CDR3 is 15 residues. Germline V gene sequence: CDR1 SNHLY, CDR2 FYNNEI. CDR3 coding DNA: TGTGCCAGCTTCCCAGGGACGGCCGGGGCCAACGTCCTGACTTTC. It yields the protein CASFPGTAGANVLTF. The whole variable domain, remainder taken from reference TRBV2 and TRBJ2-6, is EPEVTQTPSHQVTQMGQEVILRCVPISNHLYFYWYRQILGQKVEFLVSFYNNEISEKSEIFDDQFSVERPDGSNFTLKIRSTKLEDSAMYFCASFPGTAGANVLTFGAGSRLTVL.

The CDR3 reads CASSYTELAKNIQYF. The CDR3 nucleotides read TGTGCCAGCAGTTACACGGAACTAGCCAAAAACATTCAGTACTTC. The chain carries TRBV6-5 and TRBJ2-4; D remains unclear. Trimming took 2 bases from V and 0 from J, leaving 8 bases between them. CDR1 and CDR2 (germline): MNHEY, SVGAGI. CDR3 size: 15 residues.

This clone was counted between two and nine times. The chain joins TRBV5-5 to TRBJ1-2, with D perhaps TRBD1 (5 bases). In germline, CDR1 is SGHKS, CDR2 YYEKEE (reference sequence). The CDR3 extends over 14 amino acids. V lost 9 bases and J 2 bases, leaving 17 bases between the germline ends. CDR3 sequence reads: CATARGSGNYGYTF. CDR3 nucleotide sequence: TGTGCCACCGCCCGAGGGTCAGGGAACTATGGCTACACCTTC.

V and J are TRBV27 and TRBJ1-5; the D is unclear. Per germline, CDR1 MNHEY and CDR2 SMNVEV (reference sequence). The CDR3 length is 14 residues. V lost 0 bases and J lost 5, with 8 bases in between. The CDR3 nucleotides are TGTGCCAGCAGTTTATCGGGCTCGGATCAGCCCCAGCATTTT. Amino acids: CASSLSGSDQPQHF.

For this clone: Other DNA sequences in this sample translate to the same CDR3. The chain has TRBV7-3 and TRBJ2-7, with a tentative D call TRBD2 (7 bases). Germline lookup yields CDR1 SGHTA and CDR2 FQGTGA. Trimming removed 1 base at V and 3 bases at J, with 13 bases between. The length of the CDR3 is 15 residues. CDR3 sequence reads: CASSLSGGGLYEQYF. As DNA, the CDR3 is TGTGCCAGCAGCTTAAGTGGGGGGGGGCTCTACGAGCAGTACTTC.

The chain employs TRBV5-1 and TRBJ2-7, with 7 bases fitting TRBD2. This CDR3 is 18 amino acids long. Trimming cost V 4 bases and J 2 bases; bases outside gene matches: 18. CDR1 is SGHRS and CDR2 is YFSETQ in the germline V gene. The CDR3 sequence: CASSPSGGSWVSTYEQYF. The CDR3 bases are TGCGCCAGCAGCCCGTCCGGGGGGTCGTGGGTCAGCACCTACGAGCAGTACTTC.

This chain uses TRBV28 with TRBJ1-6; tentatively, D is TRBD1 (5 bases). This CDR3 region has 14 residues. Trimming left V 5 bases short and J 10 bases short, with 15 bases between. Germline V lookup: CDR1 MDHEN, CDR2 SYDVKM. This chain's CDR3 is CASSITESGSPLHF. For the CDR3, the DNA is TGTGCCAGCAGTATTACAGAGTCAGGGTCACCCCTCCACTTT. Looking up the rest from reference TRBV28 and TRBJ1-6 gives the full variable domain: DVKVTQSSRYLVKRTGEKVFLECVQDMDHENMFWYRQDPGLGLRLIYFSYDVKMKEKGDIPEGYSVSREKKERFSLILESASTNQTSMYLCASSITESGSPLHFGNGTRLTVT.

The sample holds a few counts of this clone. The V call is TRBV5-1, the J call TRBJ2-5; no definite D call. The CDR3 covers 11 residues. Between the trimmed V and J ends, which lost 1 base and 5 bases, there was a span of 3 bases. CDR1 SGHRS and CDR2 YFSETQ come from the germline V gene. DNA of the CDR3: TGCGCCAGCAGCTTGTTTGAGACCCAGTACTTC. Residues: CASSLFETQYF.

The chain recombines TRBV19 with TRBJ2-2; the match to TRBD2 covers 13 bases. V lost 1 base and J lost 7; bases outside the gene matches: 3. The CDR3 has 16 residues. In germline, CDR1 is LNHDA, CDR2 SQIVND (reference sequence). CDR3 loop: CASSIGLAGGIGELFF. In DNA form, the CDR3 reads TGTGCCAGTAGTATAGGACTAGCGGGAGGTATCGGGGAGCTGTTTTTT.

To note about this clone: In the same sample, other DNA sequences code for this CDR3. The gene calls are TRBV7-3 and TRBJ1-1; possible D gene TRBD1, 6 bases. Germline V CDR1 and CDR2: SGHTA, FQGTGA. CDR3 length: 15 residues. V lost 0 bases to trimming and J lost 1 base, with 9 bases between them. CDR3 in DNA: TGTGCCAGCAGCTTAACCGGGGGCAGGAACACTGAAGCTTTCTTT. It codes for CASSLTGGRNTEAFF. Drawing the rest from reference TRBV7-3 and TRBJ1-1, the complete variable domain is GAGVSQTPSNKVTEKGKYVELRCDPISGHTALYWYRQSLGQGPEFLIYFQGTGAADDSGLPNDRFFAVRPEGSVSTLKIQRTERGDSAVYLCASSLTGGRNTEAFFGQGTRLTVV.

V gene TRBV27 combines with J gene TRBJ1-4; 10 positions agree with TRBD1. J was trimmed by 3 bases and V by 6 bases; bases with no gene match: 7. There are 16 residues in the CDR3. The germline V gene encodes CDR1 MNHEY and CDR2 SMNVEV (reference sequence). Here the CDR3 DNA reads TGTGCCAGCAGACGACAGGGGGCACCTCCTAATGAAAAACTGTTTTTT. Its protein is CASRRQGAPPNEKLFF.